This passage covers 21 T cell receptor beta chains from one sample sequenced in a study of cytotoxic CD8 clonotypes in ibrutinib-treated CLL. Profiling relied on immunoSEQ multiplex PCR, and the TCRdb table lists in-frame clones only, not all of them. The repertoire holds 250,000 to 350,000 clones, with around 76% as singletons. Source: PBMCs, taken at disease progression, from a patient treated with ibrutinib. The receptors come from a human donor with chronic lymphocytic leukemia.

This sequence joins TRBV7-9 and TRBJ2-5; TRBD2 aligns across 13 bases. The V and J ends lost 5 bases and 6 bases, in that order; junction bases with no gene match: 6. The CDR3 is made up of 15 amino acids. Germline values: CDR1 SEHNR, CDR2 FQNEAQ (reference sequence). This CDR3 is CASSPGTSGVKTQYF. CDR3 coding DNA: TGTGCCAGCAGCCCTGGGACTAGCGGGGTCAAGACCCAGTACTTC. The full variable domain, rest sourced from reference TRBV7-9 and TRBJ2-5, is DTGVSQNPRHKITKRGQNVTFRCDPISEHNRLYWYRQTLGQGPEFLTYFQNEAQLEKSRLLSDRFSAERPKGSFSTLEIQRTEQGDSAMYLCASSPGTSGVKTQYFGPGTRLLVL.

This clone was seen only once. The chain employs TRBV9 and TRBJ2-1, with D possibly TRBD2 on 5 matching bases. This CDR3 spans 14 amino acids. In germline, CDR1 is SGDLS, CDR2 YYNGEE. V lost 0 bases, J lost 3 bases, and 7 bases lay in between. The CDR3 reads CASSVDGNYNEQFF. The DNA for the CDR3 is TGTGCCAGCAGCGTAGACGGGAACTACAATGAGCAGTTCTTC. Combining the CDR3 with reference TRBV9 and TRBJ2-1 gives the whole variable domain DSGVTQTPKHLITATGQRVTLRCSPRSGDLSVYWYQQSLDQGLQFLIQYYNGEERAKGNILERFSAQQFPDLHSELNLSSLELGDSALYFCASSVDGNYNEQFFGPGTRLTVL.

The V gene is TRBV4-1, the J gene TRBJ2-3; 7 bases line up with TRBD2. This CDR3 is 15 amino acids long. Germline CDR1 reads MGHRA; CDR2 reads YSYEKL. The V and J ends lost 10 bases and 6 bases, in that order; junction bases with no gene match: 16. As DNA, the CDR3 is TGCGCCACCAGGGACTTCGCGGGGGTGCATGATACGCAGTATTTT. Amino acids: CATRDFAGVHDTQYF.

The V and J genes are TRBV10-2 and TRBJ2-2, with 7 bases that match TRBD2. V lost 1 base, J lost 6 bases, and 8 bases stayed unmatched. Germline CDR1 reads WSHSY; CDR2 reads SAAADI. This CDR3 has 16 residues. In DNA, the CDR3 is TGCGCCAGCAGTGAGTTTGTGCTGACTAGCCCCGGGGAGCTGTTTTTT. Encoded protein: CASSEFVLTSPGELFF.

The rearrangement uses TRBV6-5 and TRBJ2-5; 7 bases are shared with TRBD1. V was pared by 5 bases and J by 5 bases, with 2 bases of the junction left unmatched. The CDR3 spans 12 residues. Per the germline V gene, CDR1 is MNHEY and CDR2 is SVGAGI. CDR3 sequence reads: CASSTGVETQYF. The CDR3 DNA reads TGTGCCAGCAGTACAGGGGTGGAGACCCAGTACTTC.

The V call is TRBV19, the J call TRBJ2-1, with 10 bases aligning to TRBD2. J lost 10 bases, V lost 1 base, and 13 bases had no gene match. Germline assignment: CDR1 LNHDA and CDR2 SQIVND (reference sequence). The CDR3 has 17 amino acids. The CDR3 DNA is TGTGCCAGTAGTATAGCCGCACTAGCGGGGACTCCCAGAGAGCAGTTCTTC. It encodes CASSIAALAGTPREQFF.

The V call is TRBV5-1, the J call TRBJ2-7; the D gene could be TRBD1 or TRBD2 (5 bases each). The germline gives CDR1 SGHRS, CDR2 YFSETQ. V was trimmed by 5 bases and J by 6 bases, leaving 12 bases between them. CDR3 length equals 12 residues. The CDR3 region is CASRRDGTEQYF. The CDR3 region has the DNA TGCGCCAGCAGGAGGGACGGAACCGAGCAGTACTTC.

The rearrangement joins TRBV4-3 to TRBJ2-5; D gene ambiguous. The CDR3 is 15 residues long. Germline V CDR1 and CDR2: LGHNA, YSLEER. Trimming stripped 1 base from V and 4 bases from J, with 13 bases between. CDR3 sequence: CASSQVKGLSETQYF. CDR3 coding DNA: TGCGCCAGCAGCCAAGTAAAGGGTCTTTCAGAGACCCAGTACTTC.

J is TRBJ2-7 and V is TRBV7-2; TRBD2 matches at 7 bases. The CDR3 sequence is 12 residues long. V lost 3 bases to trimming and J lost 8 bases; unmatched junction nucleotides: 4. Germline V gives CDR1 SGHTA, CDR2 FQGNSA. The CDR3, as DNA: TGTGCCAGCAGCTTCCCGGGACTAAAGCAGTACTTC. Protein: CASSFPGLKQYF.

This chain uses TRBV5-4 with TRBJ1-1; D remains ambiguous. Trimming removed 0 bases at V and 5 bases at J, with 8 bases between. This CDR3 is built from 13 residues. Per the germline V gene, CDR1 is SGHNT and CDR2 is YYREEE (reference sequence). The CDR3 sequence is CASSLDSWTEAFF. CDR3 nucleotides: TGTGCCAGCAGCTTGGACAGTTGGACTGAAGCTTTCTTT.

This CDR3 is CASTSLGSARGSYEQYF. CDR3 DNA sequence: TGCGCCAGCACCTCCCTAGGGAGTGCCCGGGGGTCCTACGAGCAGTACTTC. The rearrangement links TRBV5-1 to TRBJ2-7; TRBD2 is a possible D gene (6 bases). This CDR3 spans 17 amino acids. Trimming took off 6 bases at V and 1 base at J, with 23 bases between the two ends. From germline, CDR1 is SGHRS and CDR2 YFSETQ. The whole variable domain, filled in from reference TRBV5-1 and TRBJ2-7, reads KAGVTQTPRYLIKTRGQQVTLSCSPISGHRSVSWYQQTPGQGLQFLFEYFSETQRNKGNFPGRFSGRQFSNSRSEMNVSTLELGDSALYLCASTSLGSARGSYEQYFGPGTRLTVT.

The CDR3 DNA sequence: TGTGCCAGCAGCTTTGTCTTGGGGGGCTCTTGGACCCAGTACTTC. This codes for CASSFVLGGSWTQYF. The chain employs TRBV7-9 and TRBJ2-5; D possibly matches TRBD1 or TRBD2 (6 bases each). Per the germline V gene, CDR1 is SEHNR and CDR2 is FQNEAQ (reference sequence). This CDR3 contains 15 residues. The V and J ends lost 3 bases and 7 bases respectively, with 18 bases between them.

The chain employs TRBV9 and TRBJ2-5; no clear D. The V and J ends lost 3 bases and 0 bases respectively, with 15 bases between them. CDR1 is SGDLS and CDR2 is YYNGEE in the germline V gene. The CDR3 contains 16 residues. CDR3: CASSAVGLIYQETQYF. The CDR3 nucleotides are TGTGCCAGCAGCGCCGTTGGCCTGATATACCAAGAGACCCAGTACTTC.

The chain couples TRBV27 to TRBJ2-7; 8 bases map to TRBD2. The CDR3 is 17 amino acids. V trimming: 3 bases; J trimming: 3 bases; junction bases outside the gene matches: 13. The germline CDR1 and CDR2 sequences are MNHEY and SMNVEV (reference sequence). The CDR3 is CASSLRVGGRKVYEQYF. The CDR3, as DNA: TGTGCCAGCAGTTTGAGGGTCGGCGGGAGGAAGGTCTACGAGCAGTACTTC.

The rearrangement uses TRBV28 and TRBJ2-7; 9 bases align to TRBD1. The CDR3 covers 13 residues. The germline gives CDR1 MDHEN, CDR2 SYDVKM. V was clipped by 5 bases and J by 6 bases; unmatched bases: 5. The CDR3 sequence: CASSADRGGEQYF. The CDR3 coding sequence is TGTGCCAGCAGTGCGGACAGGGGAGGCGAGCAGTACTTC.

V is TRBV7-2 and J is TRBJ2-3; D perhaps matches TRBD1 (5 bases). The CDR3 is 14 amino acids. V was shortened by 4 bases and J by 1 base, with 9 bases between the two germline ends. In germline, CDR1 is SGHTA, CDR2 FQGNSA. The CDR3 nucleotides are TGTGCCAGCAGCTCAGAACAGGGCACAGATACGCAGTATTTT. Protein sequence: CASSSEQGTDTQYF.

The chain carries TRBV10-3 and TRBJ1-1, with 8 bases identical to TRBD1. The germline V gene encodes CDR1 ENHRY and CDR2 SYGVKD. V lost 2 bases and J lost 1; bases outside the gene matches: 6. CDR3 length: 16 amino acids. DNA for the CDR3: TGTGCCATCAGTGAGAATCCTGGACAGGGGAACACTGAAGCTTTCTTT. This encodes CAISENPGQGNTEAFF.

The gene calls are TRBV4-1 and TRBJ1-2, with D tentatively TRBD1 (6 bases). From germline, CDR1 is MGHRA and CDR2 YSYEKL. CDR3 length equals 19 residues. Between the trimmed V and J ends, which lost 1 base and 1 base, there was a span of 22 bases. The CDR3 DNA reads as TGCGCCAGCAGCCAAGGAGGTGGCGGGACACACACGATTAACTATGGCTACACCTTC. Translation gives CASSQGGGGTHTINYGYTF.

V is TRBV11-2 and J is TRBJ2-1, with 10 positions matching TRBD2. CDR3 size: 13 residues. Trimming at V came to 5 bases and at J to 9 bases, leaving 4 bases not matched to a gene. Germline assignment: CDR1 SGHAT and CDR2 FQNNGV. CDR3 amino acids: CASSGERGGEQFF. The CDR3 DNA sequence: TGTGCCAGCAGCGGCGAGCGGGGGGGTGAGCAGTTCTTC.

This chain uses TRBV19 with TRBJ2-7, with TRBD2 matching over 12 bases. The germline gives CDR1 LNHDA, CDR2 SQIVND (reference sequence). The CDR3 covers 14 residues. Trimming cost V 3 bases and J 12 bases; bases outside gene matches: 9. The CDR3 DNA reads as TGTGCCAGTAGTATTCGACTAGCGGGAGCACTGCTGTACTTC. Translated: CASSIRLAGALLYF.

The gene calls are TRBV10-1 and TRBJ2-1; D might be TRBD1 (7 bases). The CDR3 spans 15 residues. The V gene lost 2 bases and the J gene lost 2 bases, with 10 bases spanning the gap. Germline CDR1 and CDR2: WNHNN and SYGVQD (reference sequence). The CDR3 DNA reads as TGCGCCAGCAGTGAGCAGGGGGGCCCCTACAATGAGCAGTTCTTC. Translation: CASSEQGGPYNEQFF.